One and the same sample provided the 19 T cell receptor beta chains below, sequenced in a study of identical twins. MiXCR, applied by TCRdb to the 5' RACE reads, yields one record per CDR3 protein. The table has some 500,000 distinct CDR3 sequences, 13% to 15% seen once; the top ten hold 0.4% to 0.55%. These data were also reused for a study on yellow fever vaccine responses in identical twins.

Sequenced input: CD4+ T cells sorted from blood. Every receptor here comes from a woman younger than 35 in good health.

This clonotype was found a few times. The chain uses TRBV3-1 and TRBJ2-1, with D possibly being TRBD1 (6 bases). The ends were cut back, 3 bases at V and 8 bases at J, with 11 bases in the middle. The CDR3 length is 13 residues. CDR1 LGHDT and CDR2 YNNKEL come from the germline V gene (reference sequence). The CDR3 sequence is CASSQAGTYEQFF. CDR3 bases: TGTGCCAGCAGCCAGGCTGGGACATATGAGCAGTTCTTC.

The CDR3 DNA reads as TGTGCCAGCAGCTCCAGACTAGCGGGGGAGGCTGGGGCCAACGTCCTGACTTTC. Protein sequence: CASSSRLAGEAGANVLTF. The genes are TRBV11-2 and TRBJ2-6; TRBD2 aligns across 12 bases. Germline lookup yields CDR1 SGHAT and CDR2 FQNNGV. After removal of 4 bases from V and 2 bases from J, the junction contained 6 bases not matched to a gene. This CDR3 spans 18 amino acids.

This clonotype was seen at least ten times. The rearrangement links TRBV3-1 to TRBJ1-1, with D hard to call. The ends were cut back, 3 bases at V and 3 bases at J, with 11 bases in the middle. The CDR3 length is 14 residues. CDR1 and CDR2 from the germline V gene are LGHDT and YNNKEL (reference sequence). The CDR3 DNA reads TGTGCCAGCAGCCAGGCGGGTTATGACACTGAAGCTTTCTTT. This gives the protein CASSQAGYDTEAFF.

This rearrangement joins TRBV7-2 to TRBJ2-7, with 11 bases fitting TRBD1. V lost 5 bases and J lost 7; bases outside the gene matches: 13. CDR1 and CDR2 from the germline V gene are SGHTA and FQGNSA. The CDR3 has 16 residues. In DNA form, the CDR3 reads TGTGCCAGCAGCCGCCGACCGGGACAGGGGGTGGGGGAGCAGTACTTC. Translated, it gives CASSRRPGQGVGEQYF.

The chain is built from TRBV20-1 and TRBJ2-1; TRBD1 is a possible D gene (5 bases). In germline, CDR1 is DFQATT, CDR2 SNEGSKA (reference sequence). Trimming took off 6 bases at V and 4 bases at J, with 19 bases between the two ends. This CDR3 has 15 residues. Here the CDR3 reads CSAPTATTPYNEQFF. The CDR3 DNA is TGCAGTGCCCCGACAGCTACCACCCCTTACAATGAGCAGTTCTTC.

J is TRBJ2-5 and V is TRBV20-1; D not resolved. Germline V lookup: CDR1 DFQATT, CDR2 SNEGSKA (reference sequence). Trimming left V 3 bases short and J 0 bases short, with 8 bases between. This CDR3 is 13 amino acids long. The CDR3 DNA reads as TGCAGTGCTAGGGCAGCCAACCAAGAGACCCAGTACTTC. This gives the protein CSARAANQETQYF.

This clonotype has a handful of counts. V and J are TRBV6-5 and TRBJ1-1; tentatively, D is TRBD1 (5 bases). CDR1 MNHEY and CDR2 SVGAGI come from the germline V gene. V was trimmed by 0 bases and J by 4 bases, leaving 15 bases between them. This CDR3 spans 16 amino acids. This chain's CDR3 is CASSYSIGGGSTEAFF. The CDR3 DNA reads TGTGCCAGCAGTTACTCGATCGGGGGAGGTAGCACTGAAGCTTTCTTT.

This clonotype was seen many times. The chain has TRBV20-1 and TRBJ1-6; 7 bases line up with TRBD1. Losses at the gene ends were 6 bases for V and 10 bases for J; bases not matched to a gene: 15. There are 15 residues in the CDR3. Looked up from germline, CDR1 is DFQATT and CDR2 is SNEGSKA (reference sequence). CDR3 sequence reads: CSAEGPGQRDSPLHF. The CDR3, as DNA: TGCAGTGCCGAGGGACCGGGACAGAGAGACTCACCCCTCCACTTT.

In its sample, this clonotype was seen a few times. The chain uses TRBV28 and TRBJ2-7; the match to TRBD2 covers 8 bases. CDR3 length: 13 residues. With V trimmed by 11 bases and J by 2 bases, 8 bases remained unmatched. Germline V gene lookup returns CDR1 MDHEN and CDR2 SYDVKM. The CDR3 DNA reads as TGTGCCTCCGGGGGGGGCTTGGCCTACGAGCAGTACTTC. Translation: CASGGGLAYEQYF.

The J gene is TRBJ2-7, the V gene TRBV6-1; 9 nucleotides agree with TRBD1. This CDR3 is 15 amino acids long. Trimming took 6 bases from V and 6 from J; bases not matched to a gene: 12. Germline CDR1 and CDR2: MNHNS and SASEGT. CDR3 coding DNA: TGTGCCAGCAGACCCACAAGACAGGGGGGTCGCGAGCAGTACTTC. Its translation is CASRPTRQGGREQYF.

This clonotype came up many times. The V gene is TRBV29-1, the J gene TRBJ2-7; no clear D. The V end lost 3 bases, the J end lost 4 bases, and 7 bases lay between the germline ends. Germline V CDR1 and CDR2: SQVTM, ANQGSEA. CDR3 size: 11 residues. The CDR3 nucleotides read TGCAGCGTTGAGTTAGGTTACGAGCAGTACTTC. As protein: CSVELGYEQYF.

This clonotype was counted at least ten times. This chain links TRBV11-2 with TRBJ2-3, with D unclear. V dropped 1 base and J dropped 4 bases, with 3 bases sitting between them. The germline V gene has CDR1 SGHAT and CDR2 FQNNGV. There are 12 residues in the CDR3. This chain's CDR3 is CASSLVSDTQYF. CDR3 nucleotides: TGTGCCAGCAGCTTAGTGTCAGATACGCAGTATTTT.

This chain uses TRBV2 with TRBJ2-2; no firm D call. With 6 bases removed from V and 0 bases from J, the gap between germline ends came to 11 bases. Germline CDR1 and CDR2: SNHLY and FYNNEI. This CDR3 comprises 15 residues. In DNA, the CDR3 is TGTGCCAGCAGGGTAGACAACGCGAACACCGGGGAGCTGTTTTTT. Its translation is CASRVDNANTGELFF. Variable domain in full (rest from reference TRBV2 and TRBJ2-2): EPEVTQTPSHQVTQMGQEVILRCVPISNHLYFYWYRQILGQKVEFLVSFYNNEISEKSEIFDDQFSVERPDGSNFTLKIRSTKLEDSAMYFCASRVDNANTGELFFGEGSRLTVL.

This sequence joins TRBV20-1 and TRBJ2-1, with D perhaps TRBD2 (5 bases). With 5 bases removed from V and 2 bases from J, the gap between germline ends came to 16 bases. Germline assignment: CDR1 DFQATT and CDR2 SNEGSKA (reference sequence). This CDR3 spans 15 amino acids. The CDR3 coding sequence is TGCAGTGCTGTAGCGCCGAGACTGACCTACAATGAGCAGTTCTTC. Its translation is CSAVAPRLTYNEQFF.

This clonotype was seen only a few times. The genes are TRBV12-3 or TRBV12-4 and TRBJ2-3, with 10 bases fitting TRBD1. V was pared by 4 bases and J by 4 bases, with 5 bases of the junction left unmatched. The CDR3 is 15 residues long. The CDR3 loop is CASSSGTGAADTQYF. The CDR3 nucleotides read TGTGCCAGCAGTTCCGGGACAGGGGCGGCAGATACGCAGTATTTT.

The chain recombines TRBV7-2 with TRBJ2-7; 8 nucleotides match TRBD2. This CDR3 is 15 amino acids long. Trimming took 0 bases from V and 7 from J; bases not matched to a gene: 8. CDR1 is SGHTA, CDR2 FQGNSA, per germline. Here the CDR3 reads CASSLAGTRVEEQYF. The CDR3 nucleotides read TGTGCCAGCAGCTTAGCCGGGACTAGAGTCGAGGAGCAGTACTTC.

The chain joins TRBV20-1 to TRBJ2-1; 10 bases are shared with TRBD2. This CDR3 comprises 15 residues. With 3 bases clipped from V and 9 bases from J, the junction kept 11 bases outside the gene matches. Germline V CDR1 and CDR2: DFQATT, SNEGSKA (reference sequence). The CDR3 spells CSARSASGGMGEQFF. The CDR3 coding sequence is TGCAGTGCTAGGTCGGCTAGCGGGGGAATGGGTGAGCAGTTCTTC.

The rearrangement uses TRBV7-9 and TRBJ1-1; the D gene is possibly TRBD1 (6 bases). Per germline, CDR1 SEHNR and CDR2 FQNEAQ (reference sequence). V was pared by 5 bases and J by 8 bases, with 21 bases between. The CDR3 is made up of 15 amino acids. The CDR3 DNA is TGTGCCAGCAGCCGGGCCGGGACAATTGTAGGAGAAGCTTTCTTT. Residues: CASSRAGTIVGEAFF. The variable domain in full, completed from reference TRBV7-9 and TRBJ1-1, reads DTGVSQNPRHKITKRGQNVTFRCDPISEHNRLYWYRQTLGQGPEFLTYFQNEAQLEKSRLLSDRFSAERPKGSFSTLEIQRTEQGDSAMYLCASSRAGTIVGEAFFGQGTRLTVV.

This clonotype was seen a few times. The V and J genes are TRBV5-1 and TRBJ2-7, with TRBD1 identical over 10 bases. Looked up from germline, CDR1 is SGHRS and CDR2 is YFSETQ. The CDR3 has 16 residues. V trimming: 1 base; J trimming: 5 bases; junction bases outside the gene matches: 9. CDR3 in DNA: TGCGCCAGCAGCTTGTTGCCGGGACAGGGGTCCCACGAGCAGTACTTC. This translates into CASSLLPGQGSHEQYF.